This T cell receptor (beta chain) is drawn from a study of blood T cells in healthy people across ages. Samples each had at least 6 micrograms of total RNA extracted. A second about 7 to 11 cycle PCR used barcoded and J-beta primers. TCRdb independently ran MiXCR on the 5' RACE reads; one entry per CDR3 protein. Of about 930,000 distinct CDR3 sequences in the sample, about 28% were seen once. Whole-study results and caveats: With donor CMV status unknown, expanded clonotype changes were possibly confounded. Age showed a roughly linear inverse relationship with TCR beta diversity per million T cells.

Regarding this clonotype: Its specificity is unknown.

Trimming at V came to 0 bases and at J to 6 bases, leaving 3 bases not matched to a gene. The CDR3 is made up of 14 amino acids. Germline-derived CDR1 and CDR2 are SGHNT and YYREEE (reference sequence). This sample was also put to use in a study of T cells of mothers and their children. This second report adds: Thymic selection molds TCR recombination output in much the same way for related pairs as for unrelated pairs.

The sequenced material came from blood. The sequence was obtained from a woman aged 40 to 50 in good health. The chain carries TRBV5-4 and TRBJ1-5, with 7 bases that match TRBD1. CDR3 DNA sequence: TGTGCCAGCAGCTTGGTCCCAGGGGGTCAGCCCCAGCATTTT. As protein: CASSLVPGGQPQHF.